This T cell receptor beta chain derives from a study of radiotherapy plus CTLA-4 blockade in lung cancer. Study-wide context: Among all patients, approximately 17% showed objective responses, while 30% to 35% had disease control.

Using immunoSEQ multiplex PCR, the repertoire was profiled, and TCRdb retains in-frame clones only, with some absent. The sample includes 25,000 to 40,000 clones, roughly three quarters seen only once; the top ten take 4%. Ipilimumab-mediated CTLA-4 blockade plus focal radiation was given to patients having chemo-refractory metastatic non-small-cell lung cancer. Study-level results: It was early blood T cell clone dynamics, with interferon-beta, that reportedly best predicted response. TCR clones originating in tumors grew in number in blood after radiotherapy plus ipilimumab.

The CDR3 sequence is 15 residues long. V dropped 4 bases and J dropped 5; count of bases not matched to a gene: 5. Germline V gene data show CDR1 as MGHRA and CDR2 as YSYEKL. Worth noting for this clone: Its antigen is as yet unknown.

V gene TRBV4-1 combines with J gene TRBJ1-1; TRBD1 agrees at 12 bases. This sequence was found in a human donor with non-small cell lung cancer who had stable disease on radiotherapy plus ipilimumab. Sequencing used peripheral blood, obtained from a patient treated with radiotherapy plus ipilimumab. The CDR3 region is CASSPPGQGATEAFF. The CDR3 region has the DNA TGCGCCAGCAGCCCACCGGGACAGGGGGCGACTGAAGCTTTCTTT.